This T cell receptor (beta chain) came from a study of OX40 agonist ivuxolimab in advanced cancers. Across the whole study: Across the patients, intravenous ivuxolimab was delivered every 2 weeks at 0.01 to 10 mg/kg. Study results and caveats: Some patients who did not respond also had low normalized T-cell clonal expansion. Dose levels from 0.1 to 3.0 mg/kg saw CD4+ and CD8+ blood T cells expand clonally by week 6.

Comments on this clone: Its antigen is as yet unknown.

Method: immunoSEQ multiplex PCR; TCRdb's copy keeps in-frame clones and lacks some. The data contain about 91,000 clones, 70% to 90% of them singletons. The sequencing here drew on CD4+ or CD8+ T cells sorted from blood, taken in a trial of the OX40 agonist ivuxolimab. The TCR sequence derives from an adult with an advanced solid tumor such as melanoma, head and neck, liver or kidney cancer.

In nucleotides, the CDR3 is TGTGCCAGTAGTACAGCGGGAGTTTCCTACGAGCAGTACTTC. Its protein is CASSTAGVSYEQYF. This chain connects TRBV19 to TRBJ2-7; 8 positions match TRBD2. From germline, CDR1 is LNHDA and CDR2 SQIVND (reference sequence). There are 14 residues in the CDR3. With 4 bases clipped from V and 1 base from J, the junction kept 3 bases outside the gene matches.